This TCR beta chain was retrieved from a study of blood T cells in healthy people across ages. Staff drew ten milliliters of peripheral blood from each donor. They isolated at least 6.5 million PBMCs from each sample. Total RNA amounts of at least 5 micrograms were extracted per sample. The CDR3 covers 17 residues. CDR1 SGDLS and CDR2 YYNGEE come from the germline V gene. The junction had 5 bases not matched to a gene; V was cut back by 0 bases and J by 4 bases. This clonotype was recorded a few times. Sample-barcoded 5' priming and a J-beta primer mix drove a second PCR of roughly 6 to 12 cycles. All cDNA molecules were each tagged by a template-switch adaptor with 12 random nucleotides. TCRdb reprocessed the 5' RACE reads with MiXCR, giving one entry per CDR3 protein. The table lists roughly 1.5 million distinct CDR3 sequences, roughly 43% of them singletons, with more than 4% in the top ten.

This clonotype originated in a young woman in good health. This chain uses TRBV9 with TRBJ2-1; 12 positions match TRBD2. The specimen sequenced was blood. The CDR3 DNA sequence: TGTGCCAGCAGCGTAGGGTTGGGACTAGCGGGTTACAATGAGCAGTTCTTC. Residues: CASSVGLGLAGYNEQFF. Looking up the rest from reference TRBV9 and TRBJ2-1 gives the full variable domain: DSGVTQTPKHLITATGQRVTLRCSPRSGDLSVYWYQQSLDQGLQFLIQYYNGEERAKGNILERFSAQQFPDLHSELNLSSLELGDSALYFCASSVGLGLAGYNEQFFGPGTRLTVL.